Included here is one T cell receptor beta chain sequence, with context. The antigen remains unidentified. This sample was taken from a study of T cell repertoires in cytomegalovirus infection. Study overall: Indications came from public TCR beta signatures; they pointed to CMV infection and to a matching HLA type.

Study-level findings and limits: Within the response measured ex vivo, HLA-C-restricted CMV-specific TCR beta clonotypes were dominant. Public TCR beta family frequency separated CMV-and-HLA carriers, including in an independent cohort.

One entry per CDR3 protein, called by TCRdb with MiXCR from the reads. The sample records a few hundred thousand distinct CDR3 sequences, roughly 10% being singletons. V was clipped by 5 bases and J by 9 bases; unmatched bases: 9. Germline CDR1 and CDR2: KGHSH and LQKENI. This CDR3 contains 14 residues. This chain joins TRBV18 and TRBJ2-2; 7 nucleotides match TRBD1. The sequence came from a human donor in good health (CMV status not recorded). Some clones in this sample may be carry-over from other donors' samples. Sequencing used PBMCs. The DNA of the CDR3 is TGTGCCAGCTCAAAGGGGACAGAGCACCGGGAGCTGTTTTTT. It yields the protein CASSKGTEHRELFF.